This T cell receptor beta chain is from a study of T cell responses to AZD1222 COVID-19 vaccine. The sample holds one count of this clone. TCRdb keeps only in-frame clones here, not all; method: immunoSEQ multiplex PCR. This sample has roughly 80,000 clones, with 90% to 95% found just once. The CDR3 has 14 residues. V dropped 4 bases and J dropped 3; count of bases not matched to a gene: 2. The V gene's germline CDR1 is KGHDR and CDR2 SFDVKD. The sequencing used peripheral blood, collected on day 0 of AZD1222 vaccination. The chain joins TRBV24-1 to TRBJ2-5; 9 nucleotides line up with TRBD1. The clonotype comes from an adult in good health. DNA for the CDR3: TGTGCCACCAGTGACTGGACAGGGGAAGAGACCCAGTACTTC. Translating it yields CATSDWTGEETQYF.